Listed below are T cell receptor beta chains from one sample, sequenced in a study of blood T cell repertoires in COVID-19. Libraries were prepared by immunoSEQ multiplex PCR; TCRdb keeps only in-frame clonotypes and omits some of them. The sample holds over 65,000 clones; around 88% are singletons and the top ten take around 10%. The sequenced sample consisted of peripheral blood. The receptor source for this set is a human donor in a cohort sampled during active COVID-19. CDR3s include the opening cysteine and the closing phenylalanine or tryptophan. D genes are given only for firm matches. Expanded clones are given a class, and other clones once, few, many or no size at all.

CDR3: CASSRLAGATYEQYF
DNA: TGTGCCAGCAGCAGACTAGCGGGGGCCACCTACGAGCAGTACTTC
V: TRBV6-2/TRBV6-3
J: TRBJ2-7
D: TRBD2
size: .

CDR3: CASSEPGALGELFF
DNA: TGTGCCAGCAGTGAACCAGGGGCCTTAGGGGAGCTGTTTTTT
V: TRBV6-1
J: TRBJ2-2
D: .
size: .

CDR3: CASSRGNIEQFF
DNA: TGTGCCAGCAGTAGGGGGAATATTGAGCAGTTCTTC
V: TRBV6-5
J: TRBJ2-1
D: .
size: .

CDR3: CASTRTSGAYNEQFF
DNA: TGTGCCAGCACCCGGACTAGCGGGGCTTACAATGAGCAGTTCTTC
V: TRBV7-9
J: TRBJ2-1
D: TRBD2
size: .

CDR3: CASSLGATGNQPQHF
DNA: TGTGCCAGCAGCTTAGGCGCTACAGGGAATCAGCCCCAGCATTTT
V: TRBV13
J: TRBJ1-5
D: .
size: .

CDR3: CASSLTSGGAGDTQYF
DNA: TGTGCCAGCAGCCTGACTAGCGGGGGGGCTGGAGATACGCAGTATTTT
V: TRBV3-1/TRBV3-2
J: TRBJ2-3
D: TRBD2
size: many

CDR3: CASRRGPMNTEAFF
DNA: TGTGCCAGCAGAAGGGGGCCAATGAACACTGAAGCTTTCTTT
V: TRBV5-4
J: TRBJ1-1
D: TRBD1
size: .

CDR3: CASSPTVGASNEKLFF
DNA: TGCGCCAGCAGTCCCACGGTGGGGGCGTCTAATGAAAAACTGTTTTTT
V: TRBV4-1
J: TRBJ1-4
D: .
size: .

CDR3: CASSPGQLYLNTEAFF
DNA: TGTGCCAGCTCACCGGGACAGCTGTATTTGAACACTGAAGCTTTCTTT
V: TRBV18
J: TRBJ1-1
D: TRBD1
size: .

CDR3: CASSTGGARGYTF
DNA: TGTGCCAGCTCGACAGGGGGCGCAAGAGGCTACACCTTC
V: TRBV12-3/TRBV12-4
J: TRBJ1-2
D: TRBD1
size: .

CDR3: CASSSSGGTEAFF
DNA: TGTGCCAGCAGCTCGAGCGGAGGCACTGAAGCTTTCTTT
V: TRBV7-3
J: TRBJ1-1
D: .
size: .

CDR3: CASTAASSTDTQYF
DNA: TGTGCCAGCACCGCGGCTTCTAGCACAGATACGCAGTATTTT
V: TRBV2
J: TRBJ2-3
D: .
size: .

CDR3: CASSVGLAGRIPNTGELFF
DNA: TGTGCCAGCAGCGTAGGACTAGCGGGACGGATACCGAACACCGGGGAGCTGTTTTTT
V: TRBV9
J: TRBJ2-2
D: TRBD2
size: .

CDR3: CAWDGQGGSGANVLTF
DNA: TGTGCCTGGGACGGACAGGGGGGATCTGGGGCCAACGTCCTGACTTTC
V: TRBV30
J: TRBJ2-6
D: TRBD1
size: .

CDR3: CASSESGGGETQYF
DNA: TGCGCCAGCAGTGAGTCAGGGGGCGGAGAGACCCAGTACTTC
V: TRBV10-1
J: TRBJ2-5
D: TRBD1
size: .

CDR3: CASSDTGNYGYTF
DNA: TGCGCCAGCAGCGATACAGGGAACTATGGCTACACCTTC
V: TRBV4-3
J: TRBJ1-2
D: .
size: .

CDR3: CASLLSYGYTF
DNA: TGTGCCAGCCTCCTGTCCTATGGCTACACCTTC
V: TRBV25-1
J: TRBJ1-2
D: .
size: .

CDR3: CASNTGTGAYEQYF
DNA: TGTGCCAGCAATACAGGAACTGGGGCCTACGAGCAGTACTTC
V: TRBV28
J: TRBJ2-7
D: .
size: .

CDR3: CASSSPRDRIATNEKLFF
DNA: TGTGCCAGCAGCTCGCCCCGGGACAGGATTGCAACTAATGAAAAACTGTTTTTT
V: TRBV5-6
J: TRBJ1-4
D: TRBD1
size: .

CDR3: CASRLQGVSNQPQHF
DNA: TGTGCCAGCAGATTACAGGGGGTAAGCAATCAGCCCCAGCATTTT
V: TRBV2
J: TRBJ1-5
D: TRBD1
size: .

CDR3: CASSYRGGPQHF
DNA: TGTGCCAGCTCCTACAGGGGTGGGCCCCAGCATTTT
V: TRBV18
J: TRBJ1-5
D: TRBD1
size: .

CDR3: CASSLRPGDNYGYTF
DNA: TGCGCCAGCAGCTTGCGTCCAGGGGATAACTATGGCTACACCTTC
V: TRBV5-1
J: TRBJ1-2
D: .
size: .

CDR3: CSVEGRLNPNTEAFF
DNA: TGCAGCGTTGAGGGGCGGCTGAACCCTAACACTGAAGCTTTCTTT
V: TRBV29-1
J: TRBJ1-1
D: .
size: .

CDR3: CASTTGGRETQYF
DNA: TGTGCCAGCACCACCGGGGGGCGAGAGACCCAGTACTTC
V: TRBV28
J: TRBJ2-5
D: .
size: .

CDR3: CASSFGTGVTGYGYTF
DNA: TGTGCCAGCAGCTTCGGGACAGGGGTAACGGGGTATGGCTACACCTTC
V: TRBV7-9
J: TRBJ1-2
D: TRBD1
size: .

CDR3: CASSLGPSVADTQYF
DNA: TGTGCCAGCAGCCTGGGGCCTAGCGTTGCAGATACGCAGTATTTT
V: TRBV7-7
J: TRBJ2-3
D: .
size: .

CDR3: CASSSRTGGDEKLFF
DNA: TGTGCCAGCAGCTCGCGGACAGGGGGCGATGAAAAACTGTTTTTT
V: TRBV7-6
J: TRBJ1-4
D: TRBD1
size: .

CDR3: CASSLALAQNYNEQFF
DNA: TGTGCCAGCAGCTTAGCACTAGCGCAAAACTACAATGAGCAGTTCTTC
V: TRBV11-1
J: TRBJ2-1
D: TRBD2
size: .

CDR3: CATSDDVGGTDTQYF
DNA: TGTGCCACCAGTGATGATGTCGGGGGCACAGATACGCAGTATTTT
V: TRBV24-1
J: TRBJ2-3
D: .
size: .

CDR3: CASSSPPPGLRHGYTF
DNA: TGTGCCAGCAGCTCCCCTCCACCGGGACTTAGGCATGGCTACACCTTC
V: TRBV5-5
J: TRBJ1-2
D: .
size: few

CDR3: CASSEYTPQTQYF
DNA: TGTGCCAGCAGTGAATATACCCCCCAGACGCAGTATTTT
V: TRBV25-1
J: TRBJ2-3
D: .
size: .

CDR3: CASSRGLNTDTQYF
DNA: TGTGCCAGCAGCCGGGGACTTAACACAGATACGCAGTATTTT
V: TRBV7-3
J: TRBJ2-3
D: .
size: .

CDR3: CASSYSAAAHLYTGELFF
DNA: TGTGCCAGCAGTTACTCAGCGGCAGCCCACCTATACACCGGGGAGCTGTTTTTT
V: TRBV6-2/TRBV6-3
J: TRBJ2-2
D: .
size: .

CDR3: CASSEPPGQDSKVGVNTEAFF
DNA: TGCGCCAGCAGTGAACCTCCGGGACAAGACAGCAAGGTTGGGGTGAACACTGAAGCTTTCTTT
V: TRBV10-1
J: TRBJ1-1
D: .
size: .

CDR3: CASSLQGGSTEAFF
DNA: TGTGCCAGCAGCTTACAGGGTGGGAGCACTGAAGCTTTCTTT
V: TRBV5-6
J: TRBJ1-1
D: .
size: .

CDR3: CASSSPPQGTGELFF
DNA: TGTGCCAGCAGCTCCCCCCCACAGGGAACCGGGGAGCTGTTTTTT
V: TRBV7-6
J: TRBJ2-2
D: .
size: .

CDR3: CASSWGTGTRETQYF
DNA: TGCGCCAGCAGCTGGGGGACAGGGACGCGGGAGACCCAGTACTTC
V: TRBV5-1
J: TRBJ2-5
D: TRBD1
size: .

CDR3: CATSAGGPLYSNQPQHF
DNA: TGTGCCACCAGTGCGGGGGGCCCTCTTTATAGCAATCAGCCCCAGCATTTT
V: TRBV24-1
J: TRBJ1-5
D: .
size: .

CDR3: CASSLGQTYQPQHF
DNA: TGTGCCAGCAGCTTGGGACAGACTTATCAGCCCCAGCATTTT
V: TRBV28
J: TRBJ1-5
D: TRBD1
size: .

CDR3: CAWSFDRGQAANEKLFF
DNA: TGTGCCTGGAGTTTTGACAGGGGGCAGGCGGCTAATGAAAAACTGTTTTTT
V: TRBV30
J: TRBJ1-4
D: TRBD1
size: .

CDR3: CASSLNKGDWVGQYF
DNA: TGTGCCAGCAGCTTAAATAAAGGGGACTGGGTGGGGCAGTACTTC
V: TRBV7-2
J: TRBJ2-7
D: .
size: .

CDR3: CASSSDRGYSYEQYF
DNA: TGTGCCAGCAGCTCGGACAGGGGTTATTCCTACGAGCAGTACTTC
V: TRBV28
J: TRBJ2-7
D: TRBD1
size: .

CDR3: CASSLSRNTEAFF
DNA: TGTGCCAGCAGTTTATCGAGGAACACTGAAGCTTTCTTT
V: TRBV27
J: TRBJ1-1
D: .
size: once

CDR3: CASSQSGPRGQDYGYTF
DNA: TGCGCCAGCAGTCAATCAGGTCCGCGCGGGCAGGACTATGGCTACACCTTC
V: TRBV23-1
J: TRBJ1-2
D: .
size: once

CDR3: CRTGGTDTQYF
DNA: TGCAGGACAGGGGGCACAGATACGCAGTATTTT
V: TRBV20-1
J: TRBJ2-3
D: TRBD1
size: .

CDR3: CASSSKTGGQETQYF
DNA: TGTGCCAGCAGCTCCAAAACCGGGGGTCAAGAGACCCAGTACTTC
V: TRBV5-4
J: TRBJ2-5
D: .
size: .

CDR3: CASRPDSFYGYTF
DNA: TGTGCCAGCAGGCCGGACAGTTTCTATGGCTACACCTTC
V: TRBV2
J: TRBJ1-2
D: .
size: .

CDR3: CASSLSGRGPQETQYF
DNA: TGTGCCAGCAGTTTATCGGGGCGGGGGCCTCAAGAGACCCAGTACTTC
V: TRBV27
J: TRBJ2-5
D: .
size: .

CDR3: CASRLAAKPGTSGGETSYNEQFF
DNA: TGTGCAAGTCGCTTAGCGGCTAAACCCGGGACTAGCGGGGGCGAAACCTCCTACAATGAGCAGTTCTTC
V: TRBV12-2
J: TRBJ2-1
D: .
size: .

CDR3: CASSSLGGPRTTGELFF
DNA: TGTGCCAGCAGCTCCCTGGGAGGGCCCCGTACGACCGGGGAGCTGTTTTTT
V: TRBV7-6
J: TRBJ2-2
D: TRBD2
size: .

CDR3: CASSPSPGLAGGLGTQYF
DNA: TGCGCCAGCAGTCCATCTCCGGGACTAGCGGGGGGCCTCGGGACCCAGTACTTC
V: TRBV10-2
J: TRBJ2-5
D: TRBD2
size: .

CDR3: CASSHLNQPQHF
DNA: TGTGCCAGCAGCCACCTAAATCAGCCCCAGCATTTT
V: TRBV4-2
J: TRBJ1-5
D: .
size: .

CDR3: CASRVRRGNFGTEAFF
DNA: TGTGCCAGCAGGGTGCGCAGGGGCAATTTCGGCACTGAAGCTTTCTTT
V: TRBV5-6
J: TRBJ1-1
D: .
size: .

CDR3: CASSRQGSVPLHF
DNA: TGTGCCAGTAGTAGGCAGGGTTCCGTACCCCTCCACTTT
V: TRBV19
J: TRBJ1-6
D: .
size: .